The 23 T cell receptor beta chains in this list originate from one sample, sequenced in a study of OX40 agonist ivuxolimab in advanced cancers. Assay: immunoSEQ multiplex PCR; the TCRdb copy retains only in-frame clones and omits some. Of 60,000 or so clones detected, roughly 84% appear once; the ten largest clones hold approximately 4.4%. The material was CD4+ or CD8+ T cells sorted from blood, obtained in a trial of the OX40 agonist ivuxolimab. These receptors all stem from an adult with an advanced solid tumor such as melanoma, head and neck, liver or kidney cancer.

This sequence joins TRBV28 and TRBJ1-2; 7 bases are shared with TRBD1. Germline trimming cut 7 bases from V and 2 bases from J; bases unmatched to any gene: 7. CDR3 size: 14 residues. CDR1 MDHEN and CDR2 SYDVKM come from the germline V gene. CDR3 nucleotides: TGTGCCAGCACCCCCGGGACAGCAAACTATGGCTACACCTTC. Its translation is CASTPGTANYGYTF.

The V gene is TRBV18, the J gene TRBJ2-1, with 12 bases that match TRBD2. The length of the CDR3 is 17 residues. The V gene's germline CDR1 is KGHSH and CDR2 LQKENI. Trimming removed 6 bases from V and 8 bases from J; junction bases left unmatched: 14. The CDR3 coding sequence is TGTGCCAGCTCCCTCGCCCTAGCGGGAGGGCCTAGCGATGAGCAGTTCTTC. Translating it yields CASSLALAGGPSDEQFF.

This chain links TRBV5-5 with TRBJ1-2; D possibly corresponds to TRBD1 (5 bases). Germline CDR1 SGHKS, CDR2 YYEKEE (reference sequence). V was shortened by 2 bases and J by 3 bases, with 8 bases between the two germline ends. This CDR3 has 13 residues. The CDR3: CASSFRDYYGYTF. CDR3 bases: TGTGCCAGCAGCTTCCGGGACTACTATGGCTACACCTTC.

V gene TRBV15 combines with J gene TRBJ2-5; D possibly corresponds to TRBD1 (5 bases). This CDR3 comprises 14 residues. Germline CDR1 is LNHNV and CDR2 is YYDKDF (reference sequence). Between the trimmed V and J ends, which lost 6 bases and 5 bases, there was a span of 16 bases. CDR3 residues: CATSVFDSPETQYF. The CDR3 DNA reads TGTGCCACCAGTGTTTTTGACAGCCCGGAGACCCAGTACTTC.

Comment on this clone: Other DNA sequences in this sample translate to the same CDR3. This rearrangement joins TRBV7-2 to TRBJ1-1, with 7 bases aligning to TRBD1. Germline CDR1 and CDR2: SGHTA and FQGNSA. V trimming: 6 bases; J trimming: 0 bases; junction bases outside the gene matches: 13. The length of the CDR3 is 17 residues. The CDR3 DNA is TGTGCCAGCAGTTTCGAACGGACAGGCTTCATGAACACTGAAGCTTTCTTT. Its protein product is CASSFERTGFMNTEAFF.

This clone was observed a few times. This sequence joins TRBV11-1 and TRBJ2-1; 8 nucleotides match TRBD2. The J segment lost 7 bases and the V segment lost 2 bases, leaving 7 bases of the junction unmatched. This CDR3 is built from 15 residues. CDR1 is SGHAT and CDR2 is FQDESV in the germline V gene (reference sequence). CDR3 bases: TGTGCCAGCAGCTTAATCGGGGGGGGATTGAATGAGCAGTTCTTC. Translated, it gives CASSLIGGGLNEQFF.

This clone appeared once. V and J are TRBV2 and TRBJ2-1, with 7 positions matching TRBD2. V lost 6 bases and J lost 7; bases outside the gene matches: 12. Germline V CDR1 and CDR2: SNHLY, FYNNEI. The CDR3 totals 15 residues. The CDR3 nucleotides are TGTGCCAGCAGCGCCGAGCGGGACCACTCGAATGAGCAGTTCTTC. Translated, it gives CASSAERDHSNEQFF.

The table lists this clone with a count of one. V is TRBV19 and J is TRBJ1-3; D remains unclear. Germline V gene lookup returns CDR1 LNHDA and CDR2 SQIVND (reference sequence). The length of the CDR3 is 14 residues. Trimming cost V 5 bases and J 0 bases, with 8 bases left between them. The CDR3 loop is CASSSRLSGNTIYF. The CDR3, as DNA: TGTGCCAGTAGTTCCAGGCTCTCTGGAAACACCATATATTTT.

The rearrangement uses TRBV9 and TRBJ2-5; 12 bases match TRBD1. The CDR3 runs to 17 residues. Germline values: CDR1 SGDLS, CDR2 YYNGEE. V gave up 2 bases and J gave up 4 bases; unmatched junction bases: 9. CDR3 DNA sequence: TGTGCCAGCAGCGTTACCTCCGGGACAGGGGGCTTAGAGACCCAGTACTTC. Protein sequence: CASSVTSGTGGLETQYF.

A remark on this clone: The junction does not match germline at one end; this may be a read error. CDR3 protein: CASSLAQGVAYEQYF. In DNA, the CDR3 is TGTGCTAGCAGCTTAGCACAGGGGGTAGCCTACGAGCAGTACTTC. The rearrangement links TRBV7-7 to TRBJ2-7, with 8 bases that match TRBD1. From germline, CDR1 is SSHAT and CDR2 FNYEAQ (reference sequence). The CDR3 runs to 15 residues. The variable domain in full, completed from reference TRBV7-7 and TRBJ2-7, reads GAGVSQSPRYKVTKRGQDVTLRCDPISSHATLYWYQQALGQGPEFLTYFNYEAQPDKSGLPSDRFSAERPEGSISTLTIQRTEQRDSAMYRCASSLAQGVAYEQYFGPGTRLTVT.

This chain links TRBV6-6 with TRBJ2-3, with 7 bases that match TRBD1. V was pared by 5 bases and J by 2 bases, with 7 bases of the junction left unmatched. The germline V gene encodes CDR1 MNHNY and CDR2 SVGAGI (reference sequence). This CDR3 spans 15 amino acids. This chain's CDR3 is CASSKTGTPTDTQYF. The CDR3 DNA reads as TGTGCCAGCAGTAAGACAGGGACCCCCACAGATACGCAGTATTTT.

This clone was counted once. The chain links TRBV5-4 to TRBJ2-7, with TRBD2 matching 11 bases. The CDR3 contains 17 residues. CDR1 is SGHNT and CDR2 is YYREEE in the germline V gene (reference sequence). V dropped 4 bases and J dropped 9; count of bases not matched to a gene: 18. This CDR3 is CASSPGQLLAGAAGQYF. Written as DNA, the CDR3 is TGTGCCAGCAGCCCCGGACAGTTACTAGCGGGAGCTGCCGGGCAGTACTTC.

CDR3 sequence reads: CASSDRGLRNTEAFF. The CDR3 DNA sequence: TGTGCCAGCAGTGACAGGGGGCTGCGGAACACTGAAGCTTTCTTT. The chain uses TRBV27 and TRBJ1-1; 10 positions match TRBD1. The V segment lost 5 bases and the J segment 1 base; nucleotides outside the gene matches: 4. The CDR3 is made up of 15 amino acids. The germline V gene encodes CDR1 MNHEY and CDR2 SMNVEV (reference sequence).

This clone occurred a few times. CDR3 coding DNA: TGTGCCAGCAGTTCATCTTCATACGAGCAGTACTTC. Its translation: CASSSSSYEQYF. The V call is TRBV28, the J call TRBJ2-7, with no clear D. Per the germline V gene, CDR1 is MDHEN and CDR2 is SYDVKM. The V gene lost 4 bases and the J gene lost 4 bases, with 8 bases spanning the gap. This CDR3 has 12 residues.

The chain employs TRBV7-9 and TRBJ2-7; TRBD2 might be the D (6 bases). Between the trimmed V and J ends, which lost 5 bases and 3 bases, there was a span of 11 bases. CDR1 is SEHNR and CDR2 is FQNEAQ in the germline V gene (reference sequence). The CDR3 is 13 residues long. In nucleotides, the CDR3 is TGTGCCAGCAGCCCCCGCGGGGTCTACGAGCAGTACTTC. Amino acids: CASSPRGVYEQYF.

The gene calls are TRBV7-2 and TRBJ2-7; weak D call: TRBD2 (7 bases). The CDR3 sequence is 15 residues long. V lost 1 base, J lost 3 bases, and 13 bases lay in between. Looked up from germline, CDR1 is SGHTA and CDR2 is FQGNSA. The CDR3 DNA reads as TGTGCCAGCAGCTTAGACGGGGGGCAGAACTACGAGCAGTACTTC. Translated, it gives CASSLDGGQNYEQYF. The entire variable domain, with the rest obtained from reference TRBV7-2 and TRBJ2-7, is as follows: GAGVSQSPSNKVTEKGKDVELRCDPISGHTALYWYRQSLGQGLEFLIYFQGNSAPDKSGLPSDRFSAERTGGSVSTLTIQRTQQEDSAVYLCASSLDGGQNYEQYFGPGTRLTVT.

V gene TRBV9 combines with J gene TRBJ1-1; unclear D gene. The ends were cut back, 0 bases at V and 0 bases at J, with 18 bases in the middle. The CDR3 loop spans 18 amino acids. Germline CDR1 is SGDLS and CDR2 is YYNGEE. The CDR3 region is CASSVGEGIGGLNTEAFF. CDR3 coding DNA: TGTGCCAGCAGCGTAGGGGAGGGAATCGGCGGTTTGAACACTGAAGCTTTCTTT.

The rearrangement links TRBV29-1 to TRBJ1-1, with D unresolved. The CDR3 is 12 amino acids. V was trimmed by 4 bases and J by 0 bases, leaving 6 bases between them. Germline CDR1 reads SQVTM; CDR2 reads ANQGSEA. CDR3 sequence reads: CSVGTVNTEAFF. In DNA, the CDR3 is TGCAGCGTTGGGACGGTGAACACTGAAGCTTTCTTT.

V is TRBV5-1 and J is TRBJ1-1; no clear D gene. CDR3 length: 14 amino acids. The germline V gene has CDR1 SGHRS and CDR2 YFSETQ. V lost 7 bases, J lost 2 bases, and 15 bases lay in between. CDR3 loop: CASLEGNSNTEAFF. The CDR3 DNA reads TGCGCCAGCCTAGAAGGGAACTCCAACACTGAAGCTTTCTTT.

This clone was counted once. V usage is TRBV6-6 and J usage is TRBJ2-3; 8 nucleotides match TRBD2. The CDR3 consists of 16 residues. Germline V lookup: CDR1 MNHNY, CDR2 SVGAGI (reference sequence). The junction had 8 bases not matched to a gene; V was cut back by 2 bases and J by 4 bases. CDR3 in amino acids: CASSYGTRVRADTQYF. The CDR3 coding sequence is TGTGCCAGCAGTTACGGGACTAGGGTCAGGGCAGATACGCAGTATTTT.

V gene TRBV9 combines with J gene TRBJ2-5; 11 nucleotides line up with TRBD2. Trimming at V came to 0 bases and at J to 1 base, leaving 2 bases not matched to a gene. The CDR3 covers 16 residues. Germline V gene lookup returns CDR1 SGDLS and CDR2 YYNGEE. CDR3 residues: CASSVGLAGIQETQYF. CDR3 DNA: TGTGCCAGCAGCGTAGGACTAGCGGGGATCCAAGAGACCCAGTACTTC. The variable domain in full, with the rest retrieved from reference TRBV9 and TRBJ2-5, is DSGVTQTPKHLITATGQRVTLRCSPRSGDLSVYWYQQSLDQGLQFLIQYYNGEERAKGNILERFSAQQFPDLHSELNLSSLELGDSALYFCASSVGLAGIQETQYFGPGTRLLVL.

The chain joins TRBV7-9 to TRBJ2-1; 7 bases match TRBD1. J gave up 9 bases and V 5 bases, and 10 bases lay outside the gene matches. Germline V CDR1 and CDR2: SEHNR, FQNEAQ (reference sequence). The CDR3 has 14 residues. Here the CDR3 DNA reads TGTGCCAGCAGCATCAGCGGACAGGTAGCTGAGCAGTTCTTC. This codes for CASSISGQVAEQFF.

This chain uses TRBV6-1 with TRBJ2-1; TRBD1 agrees at 7 bases. Looked up from germline, CDR1 is MNHNS and CDR2 is SASEGT. This CDR3 is 14 amino acids long. Germline trimming cut 1 base from V and 6 bases from J; bases unmatched to any gene: 3. For the CDR3, the DNA is TGTGCCAGCAGTGAAGAAGGGGGCATCAATGAGCAGTTCTTC. It codes for CASSEEGGINEQFF.